This is a list of T cell receptor beta chains from one sample in a study of cytomegalovirus exposure and HLA in healthy donors. Sequenced by immunoSEQ multiplex PCR; TCRdb stores in-frame clones only, minus some. The sample shows tens of thousands of clones, roughly four fifths of them seen only once. The sequenced material came from PBMCs. The receptors stem from a woman aged 25 to 39 in good health and CMV-seropositive. Each CDR3 is given with its conserved first and last residue. The order of the fields is D gene, clone size, CDR3 length, V gene, J gene, CDR3 protein, CDR3 DNA. A D gene is named only where the DNA matches it firmly. Part of the rows lack a size; the others show once, few, many or a class for expanded clones.

d_gene: .
abundance: .
len: 15
v_gene: TRBV19
j_gene: TRBJ1-1
CDR3aa: CASSNSGGVNTEAFF
CDR3nt: TGTGCCAGTAGCAATAGCGGGGGGGTCAACACTGAAGCTTTCTTT

d_gene: .
abundance: .
len: 17
v_gene: TRBV7-2
j_gene: TRBJ1-3
CDR3aa: CASSLGFGGSFGNTIYF
CDR3nt: TGTGCCAGCAGCTTAGGCTTTGGGGGGTCCTTCGGAAACACCATATATTTT

d_gene: .
abundance: .
len: 14
v_gene: TRBV11-2
j_gene: TRBJ1-3
CDR3aa: CASSLLRRGNTIYF
CDR3nt: TGTGCCAGCAGCTTGCTCAGGAGGGGAAACACCATATATTTT

d_gene: TRBD2
abundance: .
len: 12
v_gene: TRBV15
j_gene: TRBJ2-5
CDR3aa: CATSWGGETQYF
CDR3nt: TGTGCCACCAGTTGGGGGGGGGAGACCCAGTACTTC

d_gene: TRBD1
abundance: .
len: 14
v_gene: TRBV19
j_gene: TRBJ1-2
CDR3aa: CASSDGTGPYGYTF
CDR3nt: TGTGCCAGTAGCGACGGGACAGGTCCCTATGGCTACACCTTC

d_gene: TRBD1
abundance: .
len: 13
v_gene: TRBV29-1
j_gene: TRBJ1-2
CDR3aa: CSVSTGGQGGYTF
CDR3nt: TGCAGCGTGAGCACAGGGGGCCAGGGGGGCTACACCTTC

d_gene: TRBD2
abundance: once
len: 13
v_gene: TRBV28
j_gene: TRBJ2-1
CDR3aa: CASSWTSGKGQFF
CDR3nt: TGTGCCAGCAGTTGGACTAGCGGGAAGGGGCAGTTCTTC

d_gene: .
abundance: .
len: 16
v_gene: TRBV19
j_gene: TRBJ1-3
CDR3aa: CASSIEAGFSGNTIYF
CDR3nt: TGTGCCAGTAGTATAGAAGCGGGTTTCTCTGGAAACACCATATATTTT

d_gene: .
abundance: .
len: 13
v_gene: TRBV18
j_gene: TRBJ1-2
CDR3aa: CASSRSRVAGYTF
CDR3nt: TGTGCCAGCTCACGTTCCAGGGTTGCTGGCTACACCTTC

d_gene: .
abundance: .
len: 12
v_gene: TRBV10-1
j_gene: TRBJ1-1
CDR3aa: CASSNSRTEAFF
CDR3nt: TGCGCCAGCAGTAATTCGCGGACAGAAGCTTTCTTT

d_gene: TRBD2
abundance: .
len: 15
v_gene: TRBV30
j_gene: TRBJ2-1
CDR3aa: CAWSKRAGINNEQFF
CDR3nt: TGTGCCTGGAGTAAAAGAGCGGGAATTAACAATGAGCAGTTCTTC

d_gene: .
abundance: once
len: 17
v_gene: TRBV10-3
j_gene: TRBJ2-5
CDR3aa: CAISESHRMNNVETQYF
CDR3nt: TGTGCCATCAGTGAGTCTCACAGAATGAATAACGTCGAGACCCAGTACTTC

d_gene: TRBD1
abundance: .
len: 14
v_gene: TRBV28
j_gene: TRBJ1-1
CDR3aa: CASSYQGAVTEAFF
CDR3nt: TGTGCCAGCAGTTACCAGGGGGCGGTCACTGAAGCTTTCTTT

d_gene: .
abundance: once
len: 14
v_gene: TRBV28
j_gene: TRBJ1-2
CDR3aa: CASSLRQPSYGYTF
CDR3nt: TGTGCCAGCAGCCTTAGACAGCCGTCCTATGGCTACACCTTC

d_gene: .
abundance: .
len: 17
v_gene: TRBV7-9
j_gene: TRBJ1-5
CDR3aa: CSSSSQVRTDSNQPQHF
CDR3nt: TGTTCCAGCAGCTCCCAGGTCAGGACAGATAGCAATCAGCCCCAGCATTTT

d_gene: .
abundance: .
len: 14
v_gene: TRBV2
j_gene: TRBJ2-2
CDR3aa: CASSVRGRTGELFF
CDR3nt: TGTGCCAGCAGTGTTAGAGGGCGGACCGGGGAGCTGTTTTTT

d_gene: .
abundance: .
len: 12
v_gene: TRBV29-1
j_gene: TRBJ2-2
CDR3aa: CSVESPGGELFF
CDR3nt: TGCAGCGTTGAATCACCGGGCGGGGAGCTGTTTTTT

d_gene: .
abundance: few
len: 14
v_gene: TRBV7-9
j_gene: TRBJ2-5
CDR3aa: CASSTSGASGQQYF
CDR3nt: TGTGCCAGCAGTACCTCGGGGGCTAGCGGACAGCAGTACTTC

d_gene: .
abundance: .
len: 15
v_gene: TRBV4-2
j_gene: TRBJ2-7
CDR3aa: CASSQVRGAAYEQYF
CDR3nt: TGTGCCAGCAGCCAAGTTCGCGGGGCAGCCTACGAGCAGTACTTC

d_gene: TRBD2
abundance: .
len: 15
v_gene: TRBV9
j_gene: TRBJ2-1
CDR3aa: CASSGGTSASNEQFF
CDR3nt: TGTGCCAGCAGCGGGGGGACTAGCGCGTCCAATGAGCAGTTCTTC

d_gene: .
abundance: .
len: 13
v_gene: TRBV7-9
j_gene: TRBJ2-7
CDR3aa: CASSPSRNYEQYF
CDR3nt: TGTGCCAGCAGCCCCTCGCGCAATTACGAGCAGTACTTC

d_gene: TRBD1
abundance: .
len: 13
v_gene: TRBV5-6
j_gene: TRBJ1-2
CDR3aa: CASSLQGAGGYTF
CDR3nt: TGTGCCAGCAGCTTACAGGGGGCTGGCGGCTACACCTTC

d_gene: TRBD1
abundance: .
len: 16
v_gene: TRBV28
j_gene: TRBJ1-4
CDR3aa: CASSPHTGGAEEKLFF
CDR3nt: TGTGCCAGCAGTCCCCATACAGGGGGCGCGGAAGAAAAACTGTTTTTT